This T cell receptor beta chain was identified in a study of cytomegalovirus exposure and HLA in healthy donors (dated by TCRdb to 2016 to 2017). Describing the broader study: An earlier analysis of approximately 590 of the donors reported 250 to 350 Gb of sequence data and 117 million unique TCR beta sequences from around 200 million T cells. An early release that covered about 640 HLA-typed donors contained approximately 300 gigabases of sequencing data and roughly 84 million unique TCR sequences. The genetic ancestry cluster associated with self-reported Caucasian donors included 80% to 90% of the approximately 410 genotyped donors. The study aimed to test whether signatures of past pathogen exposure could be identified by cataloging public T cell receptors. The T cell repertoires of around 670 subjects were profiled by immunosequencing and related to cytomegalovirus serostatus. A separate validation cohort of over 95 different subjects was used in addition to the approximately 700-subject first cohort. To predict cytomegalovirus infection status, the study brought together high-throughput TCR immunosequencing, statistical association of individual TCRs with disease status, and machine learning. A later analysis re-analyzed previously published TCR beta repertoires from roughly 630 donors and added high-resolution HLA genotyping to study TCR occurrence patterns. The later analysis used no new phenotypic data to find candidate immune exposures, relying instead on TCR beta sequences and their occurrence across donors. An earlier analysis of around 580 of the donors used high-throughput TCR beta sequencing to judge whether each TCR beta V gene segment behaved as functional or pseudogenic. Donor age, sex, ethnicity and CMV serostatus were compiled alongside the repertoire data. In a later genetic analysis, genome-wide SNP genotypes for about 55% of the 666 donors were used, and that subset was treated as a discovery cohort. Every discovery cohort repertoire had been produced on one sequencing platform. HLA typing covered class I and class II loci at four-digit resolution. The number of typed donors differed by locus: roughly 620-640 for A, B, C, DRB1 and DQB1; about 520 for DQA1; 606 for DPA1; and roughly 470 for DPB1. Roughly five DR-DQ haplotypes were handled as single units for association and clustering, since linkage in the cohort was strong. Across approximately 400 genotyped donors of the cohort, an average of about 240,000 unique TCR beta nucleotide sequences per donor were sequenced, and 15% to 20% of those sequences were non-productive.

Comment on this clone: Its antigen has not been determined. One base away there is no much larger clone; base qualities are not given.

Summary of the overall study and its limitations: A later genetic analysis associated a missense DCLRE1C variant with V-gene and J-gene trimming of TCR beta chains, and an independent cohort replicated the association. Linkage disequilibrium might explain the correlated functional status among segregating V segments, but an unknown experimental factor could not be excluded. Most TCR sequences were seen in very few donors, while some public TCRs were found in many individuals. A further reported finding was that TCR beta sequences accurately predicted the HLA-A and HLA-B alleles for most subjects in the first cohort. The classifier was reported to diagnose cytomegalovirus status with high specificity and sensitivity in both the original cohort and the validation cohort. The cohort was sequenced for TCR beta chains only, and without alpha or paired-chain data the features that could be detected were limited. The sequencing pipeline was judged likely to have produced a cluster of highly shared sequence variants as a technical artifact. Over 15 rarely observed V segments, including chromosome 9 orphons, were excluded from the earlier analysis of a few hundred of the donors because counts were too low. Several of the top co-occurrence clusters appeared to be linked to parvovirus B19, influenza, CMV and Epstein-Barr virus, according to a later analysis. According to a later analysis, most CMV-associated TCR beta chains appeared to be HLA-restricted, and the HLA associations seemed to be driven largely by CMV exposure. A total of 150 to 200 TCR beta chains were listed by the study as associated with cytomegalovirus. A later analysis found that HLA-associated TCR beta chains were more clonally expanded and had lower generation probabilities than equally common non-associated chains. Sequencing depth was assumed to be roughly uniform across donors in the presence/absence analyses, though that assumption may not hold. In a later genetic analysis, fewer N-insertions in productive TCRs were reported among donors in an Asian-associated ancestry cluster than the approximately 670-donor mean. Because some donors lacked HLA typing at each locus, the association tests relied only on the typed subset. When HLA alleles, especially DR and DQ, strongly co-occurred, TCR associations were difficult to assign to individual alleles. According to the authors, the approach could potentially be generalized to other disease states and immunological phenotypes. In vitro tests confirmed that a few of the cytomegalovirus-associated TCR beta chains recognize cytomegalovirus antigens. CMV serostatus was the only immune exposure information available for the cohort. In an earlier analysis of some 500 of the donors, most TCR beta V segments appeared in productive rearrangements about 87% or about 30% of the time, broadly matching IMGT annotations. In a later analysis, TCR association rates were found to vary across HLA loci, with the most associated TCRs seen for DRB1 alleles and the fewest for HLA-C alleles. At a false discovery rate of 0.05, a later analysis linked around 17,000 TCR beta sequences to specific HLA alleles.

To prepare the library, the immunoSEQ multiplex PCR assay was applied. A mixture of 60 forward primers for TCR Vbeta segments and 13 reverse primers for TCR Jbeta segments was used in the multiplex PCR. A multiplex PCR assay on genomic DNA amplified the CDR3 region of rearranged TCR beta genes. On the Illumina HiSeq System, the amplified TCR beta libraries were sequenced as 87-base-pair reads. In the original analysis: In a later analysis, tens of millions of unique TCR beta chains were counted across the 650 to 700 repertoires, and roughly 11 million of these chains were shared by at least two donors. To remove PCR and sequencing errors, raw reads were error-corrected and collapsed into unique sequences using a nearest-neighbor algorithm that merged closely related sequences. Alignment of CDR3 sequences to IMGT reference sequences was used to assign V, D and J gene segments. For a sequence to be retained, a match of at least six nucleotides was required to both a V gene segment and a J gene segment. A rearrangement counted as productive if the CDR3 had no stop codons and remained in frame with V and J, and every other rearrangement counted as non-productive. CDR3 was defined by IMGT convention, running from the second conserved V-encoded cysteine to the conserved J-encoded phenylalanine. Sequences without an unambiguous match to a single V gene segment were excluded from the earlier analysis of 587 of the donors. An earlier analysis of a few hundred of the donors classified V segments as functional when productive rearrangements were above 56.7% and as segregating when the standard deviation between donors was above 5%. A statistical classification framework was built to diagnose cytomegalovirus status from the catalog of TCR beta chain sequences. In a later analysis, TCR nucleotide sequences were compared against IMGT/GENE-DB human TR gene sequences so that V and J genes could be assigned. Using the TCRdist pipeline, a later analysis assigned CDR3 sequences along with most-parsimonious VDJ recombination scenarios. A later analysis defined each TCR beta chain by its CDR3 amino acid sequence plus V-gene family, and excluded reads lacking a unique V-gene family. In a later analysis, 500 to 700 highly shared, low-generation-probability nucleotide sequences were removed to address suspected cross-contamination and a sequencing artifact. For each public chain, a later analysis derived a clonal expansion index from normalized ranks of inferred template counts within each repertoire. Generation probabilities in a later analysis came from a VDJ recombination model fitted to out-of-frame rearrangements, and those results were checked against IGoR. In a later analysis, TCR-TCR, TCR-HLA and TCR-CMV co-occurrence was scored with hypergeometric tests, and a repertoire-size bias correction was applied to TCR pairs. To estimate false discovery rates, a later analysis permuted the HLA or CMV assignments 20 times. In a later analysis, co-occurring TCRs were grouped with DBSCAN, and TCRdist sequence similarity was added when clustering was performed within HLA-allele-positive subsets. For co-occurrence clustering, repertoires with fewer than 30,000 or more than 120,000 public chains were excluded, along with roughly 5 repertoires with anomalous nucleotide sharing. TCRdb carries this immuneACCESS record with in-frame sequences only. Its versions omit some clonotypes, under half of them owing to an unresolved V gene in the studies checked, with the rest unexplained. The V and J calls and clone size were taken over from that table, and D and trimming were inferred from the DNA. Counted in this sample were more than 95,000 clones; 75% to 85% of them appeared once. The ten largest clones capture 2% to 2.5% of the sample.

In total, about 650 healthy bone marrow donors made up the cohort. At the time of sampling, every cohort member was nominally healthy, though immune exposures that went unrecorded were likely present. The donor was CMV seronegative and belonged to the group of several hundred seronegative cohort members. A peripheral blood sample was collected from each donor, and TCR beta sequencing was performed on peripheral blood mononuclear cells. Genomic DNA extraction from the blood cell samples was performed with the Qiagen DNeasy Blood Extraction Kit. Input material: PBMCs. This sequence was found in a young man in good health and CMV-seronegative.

The bases are TGTGCCAGCAGCTTAGGCACAGGGGGCGATCAGCCCCAGCATTTT. This encodes CASSLGTGGDQPQHF. The chain is made from TRBV7-9 and TRBJ1-5, with 9 bases in between that match TRBD1. From cysteine to phenylalanine, the CDR3 is 15 amino acids long. The DNA shown is the 45-base CDR3, in frame from base 1. Trimming removed 1 base from V and 5 bases from J; the gene matches leave 3 bases unexplained. Taken from the germline V gene (reference sequence), the CDR1 and CDR2 loops are SEHNR and FQNEAQ.